The clone carrying this T cell receptor beta chain has just one count. The antigen remains undetermined. Measured with immunoSEQ multiplex PCR; TCRdb has only the in-frame clones, and not every one. In the table there are some 150,000 clones, approximately 80% of which are singletons. Germline V gene data show CDR1 as SGHRS and CDR2 as YFSETQ. The CDR3 has 13 residues. The V and J ends lost 0 bases and 6 bases respectively, with 7 bases between them. These data come from a study of PD-1 blockade in classical Hodgkin lymphoma. General study findings and limits: Patients who initiated nivolumab within 1 year of ASCT were excluded. The study reported lower baseline TCR diversity in newly diagnosed patients than in healthy donors. For complete responders, baseline diversity was comparable to that of newly diagnosed patients.

Every patient had relapsed following autologous stem cell transplantation, and cohorts differed in brentuximab vedotin exposure. The TCR was taken from a human donor with classical Hodgkin lymphoma. The sequences come from peripheral blood mononuclear cells (PBMCs), collected before the second cycle of nivolumab. The chain carries TRBV5-1 and TRBJ1-5, with D uncertain. CDR3 coding DNA: TGCGCCAGCAGCTTGGGGACGAGTCAGCCCCAGCATTTT. Its translation is CASSLGTSQPQHF.